Detailed here is one TCR beta chain. Its antigen is not identified. This sample stems from a study of cytomegalovirus exposure and HLA in healthy donors. Study findings and constraints: A later analysis by the authors found several of the most significant clusters apparently linked to common viral pathogens. V- and J-gene trimming of TCR beta was linked (in a later analysis) to a missense DCLRE1C variant. Earlier analysis found most TCR beta V segments productive about 87% or about 30% of the time.

CDR1 is SGHRS and CDR2 is YFSETQ in the germline V gene. V trimming: 0 bases; J trimming: 5 bases; junction bases outside the gene matches: 19. This CDR3 has 20 residues. The study ran its PCR with 60 Vbeta and 13 Jbeta primers. TCRdb keeps only in-frame clones here, not all; method: immunoSEQ multiplex PCR. The sample has 150,000 to 200,000 clones, 65% to 85% seen once. Input material: PBMCs. The chain recombines TRBV5-1 with TRBJ2-3; 9 bases are shared with TRBD1. This sequence was found in a man aged 35-49 years in good health and CMV-seropositive. The CDR3 here is CASSLAGTGRPRGSGDTQYF. CDR3 in DNA: TGCGCCAGCAGCTTGGCCGGGACAGGGAGACCCAGGGGGAGTGGAGATACGCAGTATTTT.